The clone carrying this T cell receptor beta chain was counted ten times or more. Researchers amplified the TCR beta CDR3 regions from RNA transcripts. TCR CDR3 underwent first-round RT-PCR with the HTBI primer set. TCRdb re-called the multiplex PCR reads through MiXCR, storing one row per CDR3 protein. The repertoire consists of about 360,000 distinct CDR3 sequences, with about 18% occurring once and the leading ten covering 3.7%. This sample stems from a study of T cells in Graves' hyperthyroidism and ophthalmopathy. The germline gives CDR1 WSHSY, CDR2 SAAADI. CDR3 length: 13 amino acids. Trimming took 7 bases from V and 5 from J, leaving 14 bases between them.

This clonotype originated in a woman aged 18-29 years with Graves' hyperthyroidism. J is TRBJ1-2 and V is TRBV10-2, with D perhaps TRBD1 (5 bases). Sequencing was done on a sample of blood. DNA for the CDR3: TGCGCCAGCACCCGCGGGGCAGCTTATGGCTACACCTTC. This encodes CASTRGAAYGYTF.